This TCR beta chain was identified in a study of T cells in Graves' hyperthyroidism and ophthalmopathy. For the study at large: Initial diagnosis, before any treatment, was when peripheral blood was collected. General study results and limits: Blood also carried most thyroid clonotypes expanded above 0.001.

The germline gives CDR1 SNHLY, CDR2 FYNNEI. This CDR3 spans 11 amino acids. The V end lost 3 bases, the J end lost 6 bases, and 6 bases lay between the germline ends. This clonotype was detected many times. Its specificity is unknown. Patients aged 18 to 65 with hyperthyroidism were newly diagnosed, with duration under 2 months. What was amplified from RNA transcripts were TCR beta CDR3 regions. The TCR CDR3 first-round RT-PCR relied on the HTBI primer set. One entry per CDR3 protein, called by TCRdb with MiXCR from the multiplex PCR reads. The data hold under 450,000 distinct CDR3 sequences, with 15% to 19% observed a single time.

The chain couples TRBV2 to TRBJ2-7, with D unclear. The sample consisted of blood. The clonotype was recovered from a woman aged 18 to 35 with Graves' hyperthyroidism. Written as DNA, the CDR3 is TGTGCCAGCAGTGAGTACGGCGAGCAGTACTTC. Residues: CASSEYGEQYF.